This is a list of T cell receptor beta chains from one sample in a study of T-cell memory formation after mild COVID-19. TCRdb reanalysed the 5' RACE reads using MiXCR and keeps one entry per CDR3 protein. The sample includes about 500,000 distinct CDR3 sequences, roughly 20% of them seen just once. Sequenced: PBMCs or a T cell subset sorted from them (not recorded which). The receptor source for this set is an adult woman who had mild COVID-19 (a few samples of this study predate the infection). Cell type and time point are not known. CDR3s leave out the opening cysteine and the closing phenylalanine or tryptophan.

v_call cdr3_aa
TRBV5-1 ASSFSTDVGLYGYT
TRBV27 ASSLKGFSYEQY
TRBV6-4 ASSDSGTGSYNEQF
TRBV5-1 ASSLTSLTEAF
TRBV30 AWSRRVNTEAF
TRBV20-1 SAPEPYSTDTQY
TRBV29-1 SVDFGPSLF
TRBV7-6 ASSFEYGTSYEQY
TRBV6-2/TRBV6-3 ASSYSKVPGQGYGYT
TRBV10-3 AISENLPGGAYNEQF
TRBV5-1 ASSFNGGPTDTQY
TRBV7-9 ASSLAVLVRDRGLDGYT
TRBV24-1 ATSDDVDEQF
TRBV5-1 ASSRRDRQETQY
TRBV10-3 AISEGSGRSTDTQY
TRBV2 ASSAGTSGPYEQY
TRBV10-3 AITTTGQQY
TRBV4-2 ASSQEEAGAFYEQY
TRBV9 ASSVGTSRSTDTQY
TRBV6-1 ASSPPGSPEAF
TRBV24-1 ATSDLGRRNTGELF
TRBV10-3 AISGGFRGSYEQY
TRBV7-9 ASSLAGARISEAF
TRBV24-1 ATSVGGFTGISYNEQF
TRBV5-5 ASSPPGVLYEQY
TRBV11-2 ASSTGGLITGELF
TRBV6-2/TRBV6-3 ASSYQKDTRSGTEAF
TRBV6-6 ASSYLSLEGNQPQH
TRBV20-1 SARDVMGGELF
TRBV30 AWSDGQGVQPQH
TRBV20-1 SASETPSTDTQY
TRBV29-1 SVTGGVFYEQY
TRBV4-1 ASSPVGGDTEAF
TRBV5-1 ASSHGTGNTGELF
TRBV29-1 SVEGDRAYEQY
TRBV12-3/TRBV12-4 ASRIGAGPGELF
TRBV7-9 ASSLWTGEDEQY